What follows are 2 T cell receptor beta chains derived from one specimen sequenced in a study of blood T cell repertoires in COVID-19. Clones were sequenced by immunoSEQ multiplex PCR, and TCRdb holds only the in-frame ones, with some missing. Among some 300,000 clones listed, nearly 90% were seen once. Sequencing input: peripheral blood. These receptors all come from a middle-aged woman with COVID-19, enrolled during active disease.

The genes are TRBV7-2 and TRBJ1-2, with 9 bases identical to TRBD1. The CDR3 sequence is 16 residues long. Unmatched junction bases numbered 7, after V lost 1 base and J lost 4 bases. Germline V gene sequence: CDR1 SGHTA, CDR2 FQGNSA. The chain's CDR3 is CASSLGTTGGIYGYTF. The DNA of the CDR3 is TGTGCCAGCAGCTTAGGGACGACAGGGGGGATCTATGGCTACACCTTC.

About this clone itself: The sample contains more than one DNA sequence encoding this CDR3. The V and J genes are TRBV6-2 or TRBV6-3 and TRBJ1-1; tentatively, D is TRBD1 (6 bases). The CDR3 consists of 11 residues. Trimming left V 6 bases short and J 5 bases short, with 7 bases between. Germline V lookup: CDR1 MNHEY, CDR2 SVGEGT. The CDR3 nucleotides read TGTGCCAGCAGCCAGGGGACTGAAGCTTTCTTT. As protein: CASSQGTEAFF.